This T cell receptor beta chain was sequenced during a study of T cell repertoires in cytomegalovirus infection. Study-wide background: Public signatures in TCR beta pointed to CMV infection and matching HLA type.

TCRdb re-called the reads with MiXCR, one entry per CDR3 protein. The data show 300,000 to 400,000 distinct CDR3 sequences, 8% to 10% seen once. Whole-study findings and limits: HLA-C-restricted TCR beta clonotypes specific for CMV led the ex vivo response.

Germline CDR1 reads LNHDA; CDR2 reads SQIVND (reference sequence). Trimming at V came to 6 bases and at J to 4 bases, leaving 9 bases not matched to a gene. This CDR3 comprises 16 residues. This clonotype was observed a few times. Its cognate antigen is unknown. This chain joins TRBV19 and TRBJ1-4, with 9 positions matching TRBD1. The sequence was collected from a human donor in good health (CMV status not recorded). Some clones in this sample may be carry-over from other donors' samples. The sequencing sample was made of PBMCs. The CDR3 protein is CASRHTGGPLNEKLFF. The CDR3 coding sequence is TGTGCCAGTAGGCATACAGGGGGCCCACTTAATGAAAAACTGTTTTTT.